The present TCR beta chain was sequenced within a study of cytomegalovirus exposure and HLA in healthy donors. Across the whole study: Within the Caucasian-associated ancestry cluster were 81% of the roughly 380 genotyped donors. Study-wide findings and caveats: It was only CMV serostatus that was available as immune exposure information.

Germline-derived CDR1 and CDR2 are MNHNS and SASEGT. V lost 3 bases and J 3 bases, leaving 20 bases between the germline ends. The CDR3 consists of 17 residues. This clone was counted a few times. The antigen remains unidentified. With 60 Vbeta and 13 Jbeta primers, the PCR was carried out. The method was immunoSEQ multiplex PCR; TCRdb's version includes in-frame clones alone and lacks a portion of them. Seen here are around 140,000 clones, around four fifths observed once, and the top ten hold over 2.5%. The sequenced material came from PBMCs. The genes are TRBV6-1 and TRBJ1-1; a possible D gene is TRBD1 (5 bases). The clonotype comes from a female donor in good health and CMV-seronegative. Here the CDR3 DNA reads TGTGCCAGCAGTGATCCCTTCGGAAGGACAAAAGACACTGAAGCTTTCTTT. It yields the protein CASSDPFGRTKDTEAFF.